This paragraph covers one T cell receptor beta chain sequence. Its specificity is not known. This entry is derived from a study of blood T cells in healthy people across ages. Russia was home to the donors, healthy Caucasian individuals aged roughly 6 to 90. With a J-beta primer mix and a sample-barcoded 5' primer, a second PCR ran about 7 to 12 cycles. TCRdb reprocessed the 5' RACE reads via MiXCR and lists one record per CDR3 protein. Seen here are about 830,000 distinct CDR3 sequences, 62% observed once, and the top ten hold about a quarter. The study, taken as a whole, reports: Unsorted PBMCs blocked a conclusive comparison of naive and antigen-experienced cells. There was a strong correlation between TCR beta diversity and naive T cell percentage.

This clonotype originated in a man aged 25 to 40 in good health. Sequences were obtained from blood.

The CDR3 spells CASGMTVLYEQYF. The CDR3 nucleotides are TGTGCCAGCGGAATGACAGTACTCTACGAGCAGTACTTC. V and J are TRBV6-2 or TRBV6-3 and TRBJ2-7, with D maybe TRBD1 (5 bases). Trimming took off 8 bases at V and 3 bases at J, with 14 bases between the two ends. The CDR3 spans 13 residues. The germline gives CDR1 MNHEY, CDR2 SVGEGT.